Below, 32 T cell receptor beta chains from the same sample are listed, as sequenced in a study of T cells in Graves' hyperthyroidism and ophthalmopathy. TCR beta CDR3 regions were amplified from RNA transcripts. A set of HTBI primers served as the primers for a first-round RT-PCR of the TCR CDR3. TCRdb fed the multiplex PCR reads into MiXCR, producing one record per CDR3 protein. Of hundreds of thousands of distinct CDR3 sequences detected, around 16% appear once; the ten largest clones hold approximately 3.9%. The sample was blood. Receptor source: a woman younger than 45 with Graves' hyperthyroidism.

On this clonotype: A much larger clone lies a single base off, so this may be a read error. The gene calls are TRBV28 and TRBJ2-7; 10 bases agree with TRBD2. There are 17 residues in the CDR3. In germline, CDR1 is MDHEN, CDR2 SYDVKM. J lost 0 bases, V lost 6 bases, and 11 bases had no gene match. This CDR3 reads CASRLGVAGGRSYEQYF. The CDR3 coding sequence is TGTGCCAGCAGGTTGGGGGTAGCGGGAGGACGCTCCTACGAGCAGTACTTC.

This clonotype was recorded many times. The rearrangement links TRBV9 to TRBJ2-3; D is ambiguous. The V gene's germline CDR1 is SGDLS and CDR2 YYNGEE. V was cut by 0 bases and J by 4 bases, with 9 bases left in between. The CDR3 is made up of 14 amino acids. This chain's CDR3 is CASSVGRGADTQYF. The CDR3, as DNA: TGTGCCAGCAGCGTAGGCAGAGGCGCAGATACGCAGTATTTT.

This clonotype appeared many times. The V and J genes are TRBV15 and TRBJ1-6, with unresolved D. The CDR3 loop spans 14 amino acids. The ends were cut back, 3 bases at V and 8 bases at J, with 11 bases in the middle. CDR1 is LNHNV and CDR2 is YYDKDF in the germline V gene (reference sequence). Here the CDR3 DNA reads TGTGCCACCAGCAGGGCGAAGTACGATTCACCCCTCCACTTT. Its translation is CATSRAKYDSPLHF.

The chain couples TRBV27 to TRBJ1-2, with a weak D call TRBD1 (6 bases). Trimming shortened V by 1 base and J by 6 bases, and 12 bases separated the two germline ends. The CDR3 has 14 amino acids. Germline V gene sequence: CDR1 MNHEY, CDR2 SMNVEV (reference sequence). CDR3 coding DNA: TGTGCCAGCAGTTTATGGGCGGGGGCGAATGGCTACACCTTC. As protein: CASSLWAGANGYTF.

In this sample, this clonotype turned up many times. This sequence joins TRBV20-1 and TRBJ2-1; 10 nucleotides line up with TRBD2. J lost 6 bases, V lost 6 bases, and 14 bases had no gene match. The CDR3 totals 16 residues. Germline V gene sequence: CDR1 DFQATT, CDR2 SNEGSKA (reference sequence). This chain's CDR3 is CSATEPGLAQGNEQFF. DNA for the CDR3: TGCAGTGCGACCGAGCCGGGACTAGCGCAAGGCAATGAGCAGTTCTTC.

This chain uses TRBV28 with TRBJ2-5; 14 bases are shared with TRBD2. The V gene's germline CDR1 is MDHEN and CDR2 SYDVKM. The CDR3 contains 18 residues. V dropped 8 bases and J dropped 4; count of bases not matched to a gene: 15. Here the CDR3 reads CASSRSGTSGSVGETQYF. The CDR3 DNA follows: TGTGCCAGCTCCCGTTCCGGGACTAGCGGGAGCGTCGGAGAGACCCAGTACTTC. Full variable domain (rest looked up from reference TRBV28 and TRBJ2-5): DVKVTQSSRYLVKRTGEKVFLECVQDMDHENMFWYRQDPGLGLRLIYFSYDVKMKEKGDIPEGYSVSREKKERFSLILESASTNQTSMYLCASSRSGTSGSVGETQYFGPGTRLLVL.

J is TRBJ2-2 and V is TRBV7-9; 10 bases match TRBD2. CDR1 is SEHNR and CDR2 is FQNEAQ in the germline V gene (reference sequence). With V trimmed by 11 bases and J by 7 bases, 10 bases remained unmatched. This CDR3 region has 14 residues. CDR3 sequence (DNA): TGTGCCGGAGAGCGGGAGGGCCAAGACGGGGAGCTGTTTTTT. It yields the protein CAGEREGQDGELFF.

This clonotype has more than one count but fewer than ten. The chain uses TRBV12-3 or TRBV12-4 and TRBJ2-1, with 7 bases aligning to TRBD1. The CDR3 has 14 amino acids. The V and J ends lost 7 bases and 4 bases, in that order; junction bases with no gene match: 7. The CDR3 here is CASTPDRRYNEQFF. CDR3 DNA sequence: TGTGCCAGCACCCCGGACAGGAGATACAATGAGCAGTTCTTC.

Comments on this clonotype: One end of the junction varies from germline; a read error may be responsible. The genes are TRBV11-1 and TRBJ1-2, with D unresolved. Germline V gene lookup returns CDR1 SGHAT and CDR2 FQDESV (reference sequence). The CDR3 contains 13 residues. CDR3: CASSLGNNYGHTF. The CDR3 DNA reads as TGTGCCAGCAGCTTGGGGAATAACTATGGCCACACCTTC.

This clonotype was counted ten times or more. The chain uses TRBV28 and TRBJ2-5; 9 bases are shared with TRBD2. The CDR3 is 15 amino acids. V was pared by 6 bases and J by 5 bases, with 10 bases of the junction left unmatched. Looked up from germline, CDR1 is MDHEN and CDR2 is SYDVKM. The CDR3 region is CASRQVSGRPETQYF. CDR3 nucleotides: TGTGCCAGCAGACAAGTCAGCGGGAGGCCTGAGACCCAGTACTTC.

This clonotype was seen many times. This chain connects TRBV28 to TRBJ2-2; the D gene is possibly TRBD2 (6 bases). V lost 5 bases and J 2 bases, leaving 12 bases between the germline ends. Per the germline V gene, CDR1 is MDHEN and CDR2 is SYDVKM. This CDR3 region has 15 residues. CDR3 protein: CASSLGGYNTGELFF. Here the CDR3 DNA reads TGTGCCAGCAGTCTCGGGGGTTACAACACCGGGGAGCTGTTTTTT.

V and J are TRBV5-1 and TRBJ2-6, with D tentatively TRBD1 (5 bases). CDR3 length equals 15 residues. Trimming left V 4 bases short and J 2 bases short, with 10 bases between. Germline V CDR1 and CDR2: SGHRS, YFSETQ. The CDR3 DNA reads as TGCGCCAGCAGCGAAGGCAGGGCTGGGGCCAACGTCCTGACTTTC. This translates into CASSEGRAGANVLTF.

This clonotype was detected many times. This rearrangement joins TRBV5-1 to TRBJ2-7, with TRBD1 as a possible D gene (6 bases). The CDR3 extends over 15 amino acids. CDR1 is SGHRS and CDR2 is YFSETQ in the germline V gene. V lost 1 base to trimming and J lost 5 bases, with 16 bases between them. DNA of the CDR3: TGCGCCAGCAGCTTGTATTCTGCAGGGGAGCACGAGCAGTACTTC. It specifies CASSLYSAGEHEQYF.

The chain couples TRBV9 to TRBJ1-2; 8 bases match TRBD1. The CDR3 spans 15 residues. V was pared by 3 bases and J by 2 bases, with 6 bases of the junction left unmatched. Germline V gene lookup returns CDR1 SGDLS and CDR2 YYNGEE. CDR3 DNA sequence: TGTGCCAGCAGCGCAGTGACAGGGGCGAACTATGGCTACACCTTC. This codes for CASSAVTGANYGYTF.

This clonotype was picked up many times. The chain uses TRBV11-2 and TRBJ2-7; unclear D gene. V was trimmed by 5 bases and J by 0 bases, leaving 17 bases between them. Germline CDR1 is SGHAT and CDR2 is FQNNGV. This CDR3 comprises 16 residues. CDR3 protein: CASSARVASISYEQYF. The CDR3 nucleotides read TGTGCCAGCAGCGCCCGTGTGGCGTCAATCTCCTACGAGCAGTACTTC.

This clonotype has ten or more counts. The V and J genes are TRBV27 and TRBJ2-1; no definite D call. Germline assignment: CDR1 MNHEY and CDR2 SMNVEV (reference sequence). V lost 5 bases and J 4 bases, leaving 6 bases between the germline ends. This CDR3 region has 12 residues. The CDR3, as DNA: TGTGCCAGCAGTAAAACTTACAATGAGCAGTTCTTC. Its protein product is CASSKTYNEQFF.

The chain recombines TRBV2 with TRBJ1-6; D unclear. CDR1 is SNHLY and CDR2 is FYNNEI in the germline V gene. Trimming shortened V by 4 bases and J by 9 bases, and 4 bases separated the two germline ends. The CDR3 is 11 residues long. CDR3 sequence: CASSGTSPLHF. The CDR3 DNA is TGTGCCAGCAGTGGGACTTCACCCCTCCACTTT.

This clonotype was counted at least ten times. The rearrangement links TRBV28 to TRBJ1-5; no definite D call. The CDR3 runs 15 residues. CDR1 is MDHEN and CDR2 is SYDVKM in the germline V gene. Trimming cost V 2 bases and J 3 bases, with 11 bases left between them. The CDR3 loop reads CASSLKGAFNQPQHF. The CDR3 DNA reads as TGTGCCAGCAGTTTAAAGGGTGCCTTCAATCAGCCCCAGCATTTT.

This clonotype has only a few counts. This chain connects TRBV4-1 to TRBJ2-5; D remains unclear. Between the trimmed V and J ends, which lost 0 bases and 4 bases, there was a span of 9 bases. Per germline, CDR1 MGHRA and CDR2 YSYEKL. The CDR3 runs to 14 residues. As DNA, the CDR3 is TGCGCCAGCAGCCAAGATGCCAGACGAGAGACCCAGTACTTC. It encodes CASSQDARRETQYF.

This clonotype was detected only a few times. V and J are TRBV5-4 and TRBJ1-2; 9 nucleotides match TRBD1. Germline values: CDR1 SGHNT, CDR2 YYREEE (reference sequence). V was pared by 0 bases and J by 8 bases, with 14 bases of the junction left unmatched. The CDR3 consists of 17 residues. CDR3 nucleotides: TGTGCCAGCAGCTTGGTTCTGGTAGGACAGGGGAAGATAGGCTACACCTTC. Its translation: CASSLVLVGQGKIGYTF.

This clonotype occurred a few times. This rearrangement joins TRBV2 to TRBJ1-1, with D uncertain. The germline CDR1 and CDR2 sequences are SNHLY and FYNNEI. Deletions cut 6 bases from V and 3 bases from J, with 8 bases between. The CDR3 is 12 residues long. The CDR3 sequence: CASRDEDTEAFF. The CDR3 DNA follows: TGTGCCAGCAGGGACGAAGACACTGAAGCTTTCTTT.

The V call is TRBV15, the J call TRBJ2-7; TRBD1 is a possible D gene (6 bases). Germline V CDR1 and CDR2: LNHNV, YYDKDF (reference sequence). The CDR3 runs 14 residues. V lost 2 bases and J 3 bases, leaving 11 bases between the germline ends. The CDR3, as DNA: TGTGCCACCAGCAGACATGGACAGCTCTACGAGCAGTACTTC. Translation gives CATSRHGQLYEQYF.

The genes are TRBV12-3 or TRBV12-4 and TRBJ2-1; D gene ambiguous. The CDR3 runs to 14 residues. The V gene lost 1 base and the J gene lost 6 bases, with 10 bases spanning the gap. The CDR3 loop reads CASSLGLGTNEQFF. CDR3 bases: TGTGCCAGCAGTTTAGGTTTAGGTACCAATGAGCAGTTCTTC.

This clonotype was recorded a few times. The J gene is TRBJ2-3, the V gene TRBV29-1, with 8 bases matching TRBD2. V shed 3 bases and J 6 bases; nucleotides not matched to a gene: 8. The length of the CDR3 is 14 residues. From germline, CDR1 is SQVTM and CDR2 ANQGSEA. CDR3: CSVDGTRDWDTQYF. CDR3 coding DNA: TGCAGCGTTGACGGGACTAGGGATTGGGATACGCAGTATTTT.

This clonotype has a handful of counts. The genes are TRBV6-1 and TRBJ2-1; 9 bases are a match to TRBD2. The length of the CDR3 is 16 residues. Germline CDR1 is MNHNS and CDR2 is SASEGT. The V segment lost 7 bases and the J segment 2 bases; nucleotides outside the gene matches: 9. CDR3 region: CASIQPTSGPYNEQFF. In DNA form, the CDR3 reads TGTGCCAGCATCCAACCCACTAGCGGGCCCTACAATGAGCAGTTCTTC.

This clonotype was seen a few times. The chain couples TRBV25-1 to TRBJ1-5; D is undetermined. The CDR3 loop spans 14 amino acids. Germline-derived CDR1 and CDR2 are MGHDK and SYGVNS. Trimming removed 3 bases from V and 1 base from J, with 7 bases in between. The CDR3 loop reads CASSDPASNQPQHF. CDR3 sequence (DNA): TGTGCCAGCAGTGATCCGGCCAGCAATCAGCCCCAGCATTTT.

This clonotype was detected a few times. This rearrangement joins TRBV12-3 or TRBV12-4 to TRBJ1-2; D gene uncertain. This CDR3 spans 13 amino acids. The V end was cut by 1 base, the J end by 4 bases, with 7 bases between. As DNA, the CDR3 is TGTGCCAGCAGTTTAGGTATCGGCTATGGCTACACCTTC. This codes for CASSLGIGYGYTF.

This clonotype has at least ten counts. The rearrangement links TRBV6-1 to TRBJ2-5, with 11 nucleotides matching TRBD1. CDR3 length: 16 amino acids. V trimming: 5 bases; J trimming: 5 bases; junction bases outside the gene matches: 10. Germline V gene sequence: CDR1 MNHNS, CDR2 SASEGT. In DNA form, the CDR3 reads TGTGCCAGCAGTCCGTCGGGGACAGGGGGGCGGGAGACCCAGTACTTC. The encoded protein is CASSPSGTGGRETQYF.

Many counts were recorded for this clonotype. The V and J genes are TRBV18 and TRBJ2-1; 7 positions match TRBD1. In germline, CDR1 is KGHSH, CDR2 LQKENI. This CDR3 is built from 15 residues. The V gene end was trimmed by 2 bases and the J gene end by 7 bases; junction bases not matched to a gene: 8. The DNA for the CDR3 is TGTGCCAGCTCACCAGGAACAGGGGAAGTGAATGAGCAGTTCTTC. Its protein is CASSPGTGEVNEQFF.

This clonotype was counted ten times or more. V is TRBV30 and J is TRBJ1-1; D remains unclear. The CDR3 is 14 amino acids. Per germline, CDR1 GTSNPN and CDR2 SVGIG (reference sequence). V gave up 4 bases and J gave up 0 bases, with 12 bases separating them. Here the CDR3 DNA reads TGTGCCTGGACGAGAGGACTTCTGAACACTGAAGCTTTCTTT. Its translation: CAWTRGLLNTEAFF.

This clonotype has more than one count but fewer than ten. The chain joins TRBV6-2 or TRBV6-3 to TRBJ2-7; maybe TRBD2 (6 bases). The V and J ends lost 0 bases and 7 bases respectively, with 10 bases between them. Germline CDR1 and CDR2: MNHEY and SVGEGT. This CDR3 comprises 13 residues. This chain's CDR3 is CASSYSGLGEQYF. DNA of the CDR3: TGTGCCAGCAGTTACTCGGGACTCGGGGAGCAGTACTTC.

This clonotype has a count of ten or more. This chain connects TRBV28 to TRBJ2-7; D remains ambiguous. Germline CDR1 and CDR2: MDHEN and SYDVKM. The CDR3 is 13 amino acids. V was shortened by 3 bases and J by 2 bases, with 8 bases between the two germline ends. CDR3 DNA: TGTGCCAGCAGTTTCCCAATAACCTACGAGCAGTACTTC. This translates into CASSFPITYEQYF.